This T cell receptor beta chain is drawn from a study of blood T cells in healthy people across ages. Study-level results: Reliance upon unsorted PBMCs precluded definitive naive versus antigen-experienced comparison.

A second PCR, run for 7 to 11 cycles, used a sample-barcoded 5' primer plus a J-beta primer mix. TCRdb ran MiXCR on the 5' RACE reads and lists one entry per CDR3 protein. There are over a million distinct CDR3 sequences in the sample; 35% to 55% occur only once, and about 20% lies in the top ten. Points on this clonotype: As yet, its antigen is unknown.

The receptor was isolated from a woman in her fifties or sixties in good health. The sequenced sample was blood.

CDR3 loop: CASSQERGQGYEQYF. CDR3 coding DNA: TGTGCCAGCAGCCAAGAGAGGGGACAGGGGTACGAGCAGTACTTC. The chain has TRBV3-1 and TRBJ2-7; TRBD1 agrees at 10 bases. The germline CDR1 and CDR2 sequences are LGHDT and YNNKEL (reference sequence). The ends lost 0 bases at V and 4 bases at J; junction bases unmatched: 3. The CDR3 is 15 residues long.